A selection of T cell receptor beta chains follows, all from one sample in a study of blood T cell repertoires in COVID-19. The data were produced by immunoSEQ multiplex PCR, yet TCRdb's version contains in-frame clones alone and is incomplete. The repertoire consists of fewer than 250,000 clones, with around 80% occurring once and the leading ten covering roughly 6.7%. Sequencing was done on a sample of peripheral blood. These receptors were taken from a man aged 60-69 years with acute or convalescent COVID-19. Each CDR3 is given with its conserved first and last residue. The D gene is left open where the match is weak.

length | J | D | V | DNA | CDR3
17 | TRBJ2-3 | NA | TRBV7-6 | TGTGCCAGCAGCTTAGAGGGGGGGGGTGCTAGCACAGATACGCAGTATTTT | CASSLEGGGASTDTQYF
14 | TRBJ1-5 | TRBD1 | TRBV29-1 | TGCAGCGCCGGGACAGGGGATCCCAATCAGCCCCAGCATTTT | CSAGTGDPNQPQHF
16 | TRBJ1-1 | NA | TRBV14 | TGTGCCAGCAGCCAAGAACCCCCACAGATGAACACTGAAGCTTTCTTT | CASSQEPPQMNTEAFF
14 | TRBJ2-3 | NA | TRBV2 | TGTGCCAGCAGTGAATCGGTTCGCACAGATACGCAGTATTTT | CASSESVRTDTQYF
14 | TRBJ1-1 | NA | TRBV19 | TGTGCCAGTAGTTTTGAGACAGTGAACACTGAAGCTTTCTTT | CASSFETVNTEAFF
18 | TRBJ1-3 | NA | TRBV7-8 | TGTGCCAGCAGCTTCGGGGGGCCCCTGGGCGGCTCTGGAAACACCATATATTTT | CASSFGGPLGGSGNTIYF
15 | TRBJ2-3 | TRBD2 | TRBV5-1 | TGCGCCAGCAGCTTGGCTAGCGGGAGGACAGATACGCAGTATTTT | CASSLASGRTDTQYF
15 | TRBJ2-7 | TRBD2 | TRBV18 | TGTGCCAGCTCACCCCAGCGGGAGCGCGTGTACGAGCAGTACTTC | CASSPQRERVYEQYF
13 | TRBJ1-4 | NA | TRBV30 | TGTGCCTGGAGCCCAGGGCAACGTGAAAAACTGTTTTTT | CAWSPGQREKLFF
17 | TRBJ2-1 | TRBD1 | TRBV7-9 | TGTGCCAGCAGCTTATCGAGGACAGGGCTGTCCTACAATGAGCAGTTCTTC | CASSLSRTGLSYNEQFF
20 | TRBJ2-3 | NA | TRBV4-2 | TGTGCCAGCAGCCAACCGATTAGGGGTCCCCAAACCGCCAGCACAGATACGCAGTATTTT | CASSQPIRGPQTASTDTQYF
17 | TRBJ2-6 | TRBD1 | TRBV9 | TGTGCCAGCAGCGTAGAGGTAGGGGGCGGTGGGGCCAACGTCCTGACTTTC | CASSVEVGGGGANVLTF
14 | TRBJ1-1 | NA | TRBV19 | TGTGCCAGTAGTCCCAGGCAAATAGTAGTTGAAGCTTTCTTT | CASSPRQIVVEAFF